These 15 T cell receptor beta chains were sequenced from one sample in a study of blood T cell repertoires in COVID-19 (TCRdb year 2020). Library construction relied on the immunoSEQ multiplex PCR assay. The source is immuneACCESS, and TCRdb retained only in-frame sequences with V and J called. Part of the clones is not carried over; for the studies checked, unresolved V genes explain less than half of this, and the remainder is unexplained. Across this sample there are 200,000 to 250,000 clones, with around 84% seen only once. The leading ten clones occupy 5% to 6.5% of the sample. The sequenced sample consisted of peripheral blood. These receptors were collected from an elderly man with acute or convalescent COVID-19.

The chain's CDR3 is CASSEGLGLYEQYV. CDR3 DNA sequence: TGTGCCAGCAGTGAGGGACTAGGTCTCTACGAGCAGTACGTC. This rearrangement joins TRBV2 to TRBJ2-7; TRBD2 matches 8 bases. The germline V gene has CDR1 SNHLY and CDR2 FYNNEI. Trimming removed 3 bases from V and 3 bases from J; junction bases left unmatched: 4. The CDR3 is 14 amino acids.

The V gene is TRBV6-2 or TRBV6-3, the J gene TRBJ2-2; maybe TRBD2 (5 bases). This CDR3 is 14 amino acids long. V was trimmed by 2 bases and J by 8 bases, leaving 12 bases between them. CDR1 and CDR2 from the germline V gene are MNHEY and SVGEGT. CDR3 DNA sequence: TGTGCCAGCAGTTACGCGGCTAGCACAGGGGAGCTGTTTTTT. Translating it yields CASSYAASTGELFF.

The chain couples TRBV11-2 to TRBJ2-3, with D possibly matching TRBD2 (7 bases). This CDR3 comprises 17 residues. Per germline, CDR1 SGHAT and CDR2 FQNNGV. Trimming left V 4 bases short and J 2 bases short, with 19 bases between. The CDR3 nucleotides read TGTGCCAGCAGCTCCGAAGGGGGGGTGGAGTACACAGATACGCAGTATTTT. Amino acids: CASSSEGGVEYTDTQYF.

The chain is built from TRBV5-4 and TRBJ2-1; D not certain. Germline-derived CDR1 and CDR2 are SGHNT and YYREEE (reference sequence). V was trimmed by 0 bases and J by 6 bases, leaving 13 bases between them. This CDR3 has 15 amino acids. In DNA, the CDR3 is TGTGCCAGCAGCTTGGCGAGCTCCCGAAGCAATGAGCAGTTCTTC. As protein: CASSLASSRSNEQFF.

This clone was observed a single time. CDR3 sequence: CASSGWDRGLAYNSPLHF. As DNA, the CDR3 is TGTGCCAGCAGTGGATGGGACAGGGGACTTGCCTATAATTCACCCCTCCACTTT. The rearrangement links TRBV2 to TRBJ1-6; TRBD1 aligns across 10 bases. The CDR3 covers 18 residues. Losses at the gene ends were 4 bases for V and 2 bases for J; bases not matched to a gene: 8. Germline V gives CDR1 SNHLY, CDR2 FYNNEI.

This clone turned up a few times. The genes are TRBV6-1 and TRBJ2-3, with TRBD2 matching 9 bases. With 1 base clipped from V and 8 bases from J, the junction kept 10 bases outside the gene matches. Germline V CDR1 and CDR2: MNHNS, SASEGT. This CDR3 is built from 16 residues. This CDR3 reads CASSEGLAGKLGTQYF. The CDR3 coding sequence is TGTGCCAGCAGTGAAGGGCTAGCGGGAAAGTTGGGTACGCAGTATTTT.

The V and J genes are TRBV24-1 and TRBJ1-1, with 10 bases identical to TRBD1. Germline lookup yields CDR1 KGHDR and CDR2 SFDVKD. Trimming took 5 bases from V and 0 from J; bases not matched to a gene: 2. The CDR3 covers 15 residues. The CDR3 nucleotides are TGTGCCACCAGTGTGGGGACAGGGGTGAACACTGAAGCTTTCTTT. Translation: CATSVGTGVNTEAFF.

The gene calls are TRBV5-1 and TRBJ2-4; 7 bases are shared with TRBD1. This CDR3 spans 15 amino acids. With 5 bases clipped from V and 0 bases from J, the junction kept 5 bases outside the gene matches. CDR1 is SGHRS and CDR2 is YFSETQ in the germline V gene. CDR3 sequence reads: CASRLGQLAKNIQYF. The CDR3 region has the DNA TGCGCCAGCAGACTGGGACAGCTAGCCAAAAACATTCAGTACTTC.

This chain uses TRBV9 with TRBJ2-3; D might be TRBD2 (6 bases). This CDR3 region has 17 residues. The germline V gene encodes CDR1 SGDLS and CDR2 YYNGEE. V was clipped by 0 bases and J by 1 base, with 15 bases between them. This CDR3 is CASSVAFAGRGTDTQYF. CDR3 nucleotides: TGTGCCAGCAGCGTAGCTTTTGCGGGACGAGGCACAGATACGCAGTATTTT.

The chain uses TRBV11-2 and TRBJ2-3; D remains unclear. Germline values: CDR1 SGHAT, CDR2 FQNNGV. V was cut by 7 bases and J by 4 bases, with 15 bases left in between. The CDR3 is 14 amino acids. The CDR3 spells CASTLSVAADTQYF. CDR3 in DNA: TGTGCCAGCACCCTCTCGGTAGCCGCAGATACGCAGTATTTT.

V is TRBV7-9 and J is TRBJ1-1, with D possibly matching TRBD1 (6 bases). Trimming removed 5 bases from V and 0 bases from J, with 10 bases in between. From germline, CDR1 is SEHNR and CDR2 FQNEAQ (reference sequence). This CDR3 has 14 amino acids. For the CDR3, the DNA is TGTGCCAGCAGCATAGGACAGCTGAACACTGAAGCTTTCTTT. Amino acids: CASSIGQLNTEAFF. Combining the CDR3 with reference TRBV7-9 and TRBJ1-1 gives the whole variable domain DTGVSQNPRHKITKRGQNVTFRCDPISEHNRLYWYRQTLGQGPEFLTYFQNEAQLEKSRLLSDRFSAERPKGSFSTLEIQRTEQGDSAMYLCASSIGQLNTEAFFGQGTRLTVV.

This rearrangement joins TRBV18 to TRBJ2-4, with TRBD2 identical over 11 bases. The CDR3 has 15 amino acids. Trimming took 3 bases from V and 8 from J; bases not matched to a gene: 6. Germline V gene sequence: CDR1 KGHSH, CDR2 LQKENI. The CDR3 DNA follows: TGTGCCAGCTCACCCGGACTAGCGGGCTTGGACATTCAGTACTTC. Amino acids: CASSPGLAGLDIQYF.

DNA of the CDR3: TGTGCCAGCAGCCCAGGACAGGTGGGGAATCAGCCCCAGCATTTT. Translation: CASSPGQVGNQPQHF. The V call is TRBV11-2, the J call TRBJ1-5, with 7 bases aligning to TRBD1. The trim removed 5 bases at V and 4 bases at J, leaving 8 bases unmatched. Per germline, CDR1 SGHAT and CDR2 FQNNGV. The CDR3 runs 15 residues.

The gene calls are TRBV15 and TRBJ2-5; 7 bases match TRBD2. Germline V gene data show CDR1 as LNHNV and CDR2 as YYDKDF (reference sequence). With V trimmed by 3 bases and J by 5 bases, 6 bases remained unmatched. This CDR3 comprises 14 residues. The CDR3 nucleotides read TGTGCCACCAGCAGGAAGGGAGGGGTCGAGACCCAGTACTTC. This translates into CATSRKGGVETQYF.

The V and J genes are TRBV4-1 and TRBJ2-3, with 9 bases identical to TRBD1. In germline, CDR1 is MGHRA, CDR2 YSYEKL. With 4 bases clipped from V and 3 bases from J, the junction kept 5 bases outside the gene matches. The CDR3 consists of 15 residues. The CDR3 nucleotides are TGCGCCAGCAGCCCAGGGGACAGGGATACAGATACGCAGTATTTT. Translated: CASSPGDRDTDTQYF.